This T cell receptor (beta chain) was recorded in a study of blood T cells in healthy people across ages. Overall study results and limits: The study found more naive CD4+ cells and higher diversity in long-lived than aged donors. Observed TCR beta diversity showed a strong correlation with the percentage of naive T cells as measured by flow cytometry.

A word on this clonotype: What it binds is not known.

Sample-barcoded 5' priming and a J-beta primer mix drove a second PCR of roughly 7 to 11 cycles. A template-switch adaptor containing 12 random nucleotides labeled each cDNA molecule. TCRdb recomputed calls from the 5' RACE reads with MiXCR, one row per CDR3 protein. The data contain 650,000 to 800,000 distinct CDR3 sequences, 40% to 50% of them singletons. There are 16 residues in the CDR3. V was pared by 5 bases and J by 4 bases, with 13 bases of the junction left unmatched. The germline gives CDR1 GTSNPN, CDR2 SVGIG (reference sequence). Total RNA extraction produced at least 5 micrograms (per sample) for the study.

The material sequenced was blood. The sequence was obtained from a man in his 60s in good health. The chain is built from TRBV30 and TRBJ2-7, with TRBD1 matching 11 bases. The CDR3 is CAWSNLRDRGSYEQYF. CDR3 bases: TGTGCCTGGTCGAACCTCCGGGACAGGGGGTCATACGAGCAGTACTTC. Full variable domain (outside the CDR3, taken from reference TRBV30 and TRBJ2-7): SQTIHQWPATLVQPVGSPLSLECTVEGTSNPNLYWYRQAAGRGLQLLFYSVGIGQISSEVPQNLSASRPQDRQFILSSKKLLLSDSGFYLCAWSNLRDRGSYEQYFGPGTRLTVT.